A selection of T cell receptor beta chains follows, all from one sample in a study of cytomegalovirus exposure and HLA in healthy donors. Profiling relied on immunoSEQ multiplex PCR, and the TCRdb table lists in-frame clones only, not all of them. The profile shows 170,000 or so clones, about three quarters of them singletons. Input material: PBMCs. These receptors came from a woman aged 30 to 39 in good health and CMV-seropositive. CDR3s include the opening cysteine and the closing phenylalanine or tryptophan. A D gene is named only where the DNA matches it firmly. Not every row has a clone size; where given, it reads once, few, many or a size class.

D gene	V gene	J gene	clone size	CDR3 DNA	CDR3 protein
.	TRBV9	TRBJ2-5	.	TGTGCCAGCAGCGTAGGTAACTTCCAAGAGACCCAGTACTTC	CASSVGNFQETQYF
.	TRBV7-2	TRBJ2-7	.	TGTGCCAGCAGCTTAAGGGGCTCCTACGAGCAGTACTTC	CASSLRGSYEQYF
TRBD2	TRBV29-1	TRBJ2-1	.	TGCAGCGTTCTACTAGCGGGCCTGAGCTCCTACAATGAGCAGTTCTTC	CSVLLAGLSSYNEQFF
TRBD2	TRBV7-7	TRBJ2-2	.	TGTGCCAGCAGCGCTAGCGGGAGTGGTATCGGGGAGCTGTTTTTT	CASSASGSGIGELFF
.	TRBV5-4	TRBJ2-2	once	TGTGCCAGCAGCCTGACACTTAACACCGGGGAGCTGTTTTTT	CASSLTLNTGELFF
.	TRBV5-1	TRBJ1-4	.	TGCGCCAGCAGCTTGGATGGCTACGGGAAACTGTTTTTT	CASSLDGYGKLFF
TRBD1	TRBV15	TRBJ2-2	.	TGTGCCACCAGCAGAACAGGGGGGCGAACCGGGGAGCTGTTTTTT	CATSRTGGRTGELFF
.	TRBV30	TRBJ2-3	.	TGTGCCTGGAGTCCTGGCCGGGATGATACGCAGTATTTT	CAWSPGRDDTQYF
.	TRBV15	TRBJ2-1	.	TGTGCCACCAGCAGAGGGGTGGGTCTGGGGCCCTCCTACAATGAGCAGTTCTTC	CATSRGVGLGPSYNEQFF
TRBD1	TRBV5-1	TRBJ2-1	.	TGCGCCAGCAGATCATCGGGACAGGGTTTGGTGGACTTCCCGTTCTTC	CASRSSGQGLVDFPFF
TRBD1	TRBV19	TRBJ2-2	.	TGTGCCAGTAGAACCTCCGGACAGGGGTTGTCCGGGGAGCTGTTTTTT	CASRTSGQGLSGELFF
TRBD1	TRBV27	TRBJ1-1	.	TGTGCCAGCAGTTCGCCGACAGGGGGCGGTGTGAACACTGAAGCTTTCTTT	CASSSPTGGGVNTEAFF
.	TRBV12-5	TRBJ1-5	.	TGTGCTAGTGGTTTCGGGGTATCCGATCAGCCCCAGCATTTT	CASGFGVSDQPQHF
TRBD1	TRBV6-1	TRBJ2-3	.	TGTGCCAGCAGTGAATCCTGGGACAGGCCTTGGGGCACAGATACGCAGTATTTT	CASSESWDRPWGTDTQYF
TRBD1	TRBV7-3	TRBJ1-5	.	TGTGCCAGCAGCCCCGACAGGGGGCCCCGCAGCAATCAGCCCCAGCATTTT	CASSPDRGPRSNQPQHF
.	TRBV5-1	TRBJ2-1	few	TGCGCCAGCAGCCCGATAGCGTTAAGCTCCTACAATGAGCAGTTCTTC	CASSPIALSSYNEQFF
.	TRBV30	TRBJ2-1	.	TGTGCCTGCCGCTCCTACAATGAGCAGTTCTTC	CACRSYNEQFF
.	TRBV4-3	TRBJ2-2	.	TGCGCCAGCAGCCAAGACTATGGGACTGCGAACACCGGGGAGCTGTTTTTT	CASSQDYGTANTGELFF
.	TRBV19	TRBJ2-6	.	TGTGCCAGTAGTCCTGGGCGGGCCAACGTCCTGACTTTC	CASSPGRANVLTF
TRBD2	TRBV6-5	TRBJ2-3	few	TGTGCCAGCAGTACTAGCGGTTTCACAGATACGCAGTATTTT	CASSTSGFTDTQYF
.	TRBV7-8	TRBJ1-1	.	TGTGCCAGCAGCCCACGGGGGGGCGTGAACACTGAAGCTTTCTTT	CASSPRGGVNTEAFF
TRBD2	TRBV6-1	TRBJ2-7	.	TGTGCCAGCAGTGAATCTAGCGGGAGCGCCTACGAGCAGTACTTC	CASSESSGSAYEQYF
.	TRBV5-4	TRBJ2-5	.	TGTGCCAGCAGCTTGGGACTACAGAACCAAGAGACCCAGTACTTC	CASSLGLQNQETQYF
.	TRBV7-2	TRBJ2-3	.	TGTGCCAGCAGCTTAGCGCGGGAAAGCACAGATACGCAGTATTTT	CASSLARESTDTQYF
TRBD2	TRBV9	TRBJ2-3	.	TGTGCCAGCAGCGTAGGTCTAGCGGGAGTAACAGATACGCAGTATTTT	CASSVGLAGVTDTQYF
TRBD1	TRBV25-1	TRBJ2-7	few	TGTGCCAGCAGTGAATCTCCCGGGACAGGGTCGTACGAGCAGTACTTC	CASSESPGTGSYEQYF